This is a list of T cell receptor beta chains from one sample in a study of OX40 agonist ivuxolimab in advanced cancers. Profiled with immunoSEQ multiplex PCR; TCRdb holds only in-frame clones, not every one. This sample has about 69,000 clones, with around 89% found just once. The sample in question was CD4+ or CD8+ T cells sorted from blood, obtained in a trial of the OX40 agonist ivuxolimab. Receptors were obtained from an adult with an advanced solid tumor such as melanoma, head and neck, liver or kidney cancer. Each CDR3 is given with its conserved first and last residue. The D gene is left open where the match is weak. The size of a clone is reported for some rows only, either as once, few or many, or as a class for expanded clones.

>TRBV4-1|TRBD1|NA|TRBJ2-1
CASSQVGQGSYNEQFF
TGCGCCAGCAGCCAAGTGGGACAGGGGTCCTACAATGAGCAGTTCTTC
>TRBV7-9|NA|NA|TRBJ2-7
CASSSTDRPTHPYEQYF
TGTGCCAGCAGCTCTACCGACCGCCCGACCCATCCTTACGAGCAGTACTTC
>TRBV27|TRBD2|NA|TRBJ2-3
CASRTAGGADTQYF
TGTGCCAGCAGGACAGCGGGAGGGGCAGATACGCAGTATTTT
>TRBV6-5|NA|NA|TRBJ1-2
CASSFTTDGPNYGYTF
TGTGCCAGCAGTTTTACAACGGACGGGCCTAACTATGGCTACACCTTC
>TRBV2|TRBD1|NA|TRBJ1-2
CASSPSTTGNYGYTF
TGTGCCAGCAGTCCTTCGACGACAGGGAACTATGGCTACACCTTC
>TRBV6-4|NA|NA|TRBJ2-7
CASSPSLGAYEQYF
TGTGCCAGCAGCCCCTCATTGGGGGCCTACGAGCAGTACTTC
>TRBV19|NA|NA|TRBJ1-1
CASSIAGVRPTEAFF
TGTGCCAGTAGTATCGCAGGGGTAAGGCCAACTGAAGCTTTCTTT
>TRBV6-1|NA|NA|TRBJ1-1
CASSDGRGNTEAFF
TGTGCCAGCAGTGACGGACGGGGAAACACTGAAGCTTTCTTT
>TRBV6-5|NA|NA|TRBJ1-2
CASSFRPLNYGYTF
TGTGCCAGCAGTTTCCGTCCGCTGAACTATGGCTACACCTTC
>TRBV19|TRBD2|NA|TRBJ2-1
CASSLHLAGPYNEQFF
TGTGCCAGTAGTCTTCATCTAGCGGGGCCTTACAATGAGCAGTTCTTC
>TRBV28|TRBD1|NA|TRBJ1-2
CASSSPEGQGANGYTF
TGTGCCAGCAGTTCTCCAGAGGGACAGGGGGCGAATGGCTACACCTTC
>TRBV4-3|NA|NA|TRBJ2-1
CASSQRVSYNEQFF
TGCGCCAGCAGCCAAAGGGTCTCCTACAATGAGCAGTTCTTC
>TRBV6-5|NA|NA|TRBJ1-1
CASSYRGRGANTEAFF
TGTGCCAGCAGTTACCGGGGTAGGGGCGCGAACACTGAAGCTTTCTTT
>TRBV7-2|TRBD1|NA|TRBJ2-7
CASSFYRGSPYEQYF
TGTGCCAGCAGCTTCTACAGGGGGAGCCCCTACGAGCAGTACTTC
>TRBV11-2|NA|NA|TRBJ1-3
CASSLVNSGNTIYF
TGTGCCAGCAGCTTAGTTAATTCTGGAAACACCATATATTTT
>TRBV10-3|NA|NA|TRBJ2-7
CAISESGASYEQYF
TGTGCCATCAGTGAGTCGGGCGCCTCCTACGAGCAGTACTTC
>TRBV5-4|TRBD1|NA|TRBJ2-7
CASSLLGQGSYEQYF
TGTGCCAGCAGCTTGCTGGGACAGGGATCCTACGAGCAGTACTTC
>TRBV28|NA|NA|TRBJ1-2
CASRPRGEYYGYTF
TGTGCCAGCAGGCCCAGAGGGGAGTACTATGGCTACACCTTC
>TRBV7-2|NA|NA|TRBJ2-3
CASSFESSTDTQYF
TGTGCCAGCAGCTTTGAGTCAAGCACAGATACGCAGTATTTT
>TRBV29-1|TRBD1|NA|TRBJ1-2
CSVADRGDYGYTF
TGCAGCGTTGCGGACAGGGGGGACTATGGCTACACCTTC
>TRBV4-3|NA|NA|TRBJ2-3
CASSQGYSEGTDTQYF
TGCGCCAGCAGCCAAGGGTACAGCGAAGGCACAGATACGCAGTATTTT
>TRBV7-3|TRBD2|NA|TRBJ2-3
CASSSLAGSGTDTQYF
TGTGCCAGCAGCTCTCTAGCGGGATCGGGCACAGATACGCAGTATTTT
>TRBV6-5|NA|NA|TRBJ1-2
CASSSSGSIDNYTF
TGTGCCAGCAGCTCCTCCGGGAGTATAGACAACTACACCTTC
>TRBV4-3|NA|NA|TRBJ2-3
CASSQGSASTDTQYF
TGCGCCAGCAGCCAAGGGTCGGCTAGCACAGATACGCAGTATTTT
>TRBV19|TRBD1|NA|TRBJ1-5
CASSLDREYSNQPQHF
TGTGCCAGTAGTCTAGACAGGGAGTATAGCAATCAGCCCCAGCATTTT
>TRBV4-3|TRBD2|NA|TRBJ2-1
CASSQALAGGLYNEQFF
TGCGCCAGCAGCCAAGCACTAGCGGGAGGGTTATACAATGAGCAGTTCTTC
>TRBV7-9|TRBD1|NA|TRBJ2-2
CASSGTGTENTGELFF
TGTGCCAGCAGCGGTACCGGGACAGAGAACACCGGGGAGCTGTTTTTT
>TRBV19|NA|NA|TRBJ1-2
CALRSGAGYTF
TGTGCCTTAAGATCAGGTGCTGGCTACACCTTC
>TRBV7-6|TRBD1|NA|TRBJ2-1
CASSLALAGTGAYNEQFF
TGTGCCAGCAGCTTAGCATTGGCGGGGACAGGGGCCTACAATGAGCAGTTCTTC
>TRBV28|NA|NA|TRBJ2-5
CASSLGAGPWETQYF
TGTGCCAGCAGTTTAGGAGCAGGGCCTTGGGAGACCCAGTACTTC
>TRBV27|NA|NA|TRBJ1-5
CASSLGDSSNQPQHF
TGTGCCAGCAGTTTAGGTGACAGTAGCAATCAGCCCCAGCATTTT
>TRBV19|TRBD2|NA|TRBJ2-1
CASSPGLGEFF
TGTGCCAGTAGTCCGGGACTAGGAGAGTTCTTC
>TRBV9|TRBD2|NA|TRBJ2-7
CASSDSGRVFDEQYF
TGTGCCAGCAGCGATAGCGGGAGGGTGTTCGACGAGCAGTACTTC
>TRBV10-2|TRBD1|NA|TRBJ2-2
CASSTGQGPPGELFF
TGCGCCAGCAGCACGGGACAGGGGCCTCCCGGGGAGCTGTTTTTT
>TRBV10-2|NA|NA|TRBJ2-1
CASSGQYYNEQFF
TGCGCCAGCAGTGGGCAGTATTACAATGAGCAGTTCTTC
>TRBV19|NA|once|TRBJ2-3
CASSMGLTGGDTQYF
TGTGCCAGTAGTATGGGGTTGACCGGGGGAGATACGCAGTATTTT
>TRBV2|NA|NA|TRBJ1-4
CASRVDSATNEKLFF
TGTGCCAGCAGGGTGGACAGCGCAACTAATGAAAAACTGTTTTTT
>TRBV11-2|NA|NA|TRBJ2-3
CASSPMADTQYF
TGTGCCAGCAGCCCCATGGCAGATACGCAGTATTTT
>TRBV5-5|NA|NA|TRBJ2-1
CASSWTFGTNEQFF
TGTGCCAGCAGCTGGACTTTTGGGACGAATGAGCAGTTCTTC
>TRBV6-6|NA|once|TRBJ1-3
CAIFTGNTIYF
TGTGCCATCTTTACTGGAAACACCATATATTTT
>TRBV30|NA|NA|TRBJ2-7
CAWVWGQSSYEQYF
TGTGCCTGGGTTTGGGGGCAGAGCTCCTACGAGCAGTACTTC
>TRBV7-9|NA|NA|TRBJ2-5
CASSPPRVFQETQYF
TGTGCCAGCAGCCCACCGAGAGTCTTCCAAGAGACCCAGTACTTC
>TRBV28|TRBD1|medium-sized|TRBJ2-7
CASSFRQGAAYEQYF
TGTGCCAGCAGTTTTCGCCAGGGGGCGGCCTACGAGCAGTACTTC
>TRBV27|NA|NA|TRBJ1-5
CASSLSGNQPQHF
TGTGCCAGCAGTTTATCGGGCAATCAGCCCCAGCATTTT
>TRBV12-5|TRBD1|NA|TRBJ1-1
CASEGARFEAFF
TGTGCTAGTGAGGGGGCCCGATTCGAAGCTTTCTTT